This T cell receptor (beta chain) is drawn from a study of vaccination and CD4 T cells after COVID-19 (dated by TCRdb to between 2021 and 2023). Regarding the study in general: The convalescent cohort comprised six males and four females, including two Hispanic individuals, seven Caucasians, two Asians and one multiracial person. Two doses of either the Pfizer-BioNTech BNT162b2 vaccine (n=8) or the Moderna mRNA-1273 vaccine (n=2) were administered to participants. Post-COVID blood samples were collected from convalescent patients a median of around 100 days after diagnosis, with a range of about 35 to 180 days. Post-vaccine blood samples were collected a median of approximately 72 days after the second vaccine dose, ranging from roughly 12 to 241 days. Culture stimuli were overlapping spike peptide pools from SARS-CoV-2 and from the common cold coronaviruses HCoV-NL63, HCoV-OC43 and HCoV-229E. As controls, cultures received a CEFX viral epitope pool (the positive control), an HIV-1 Nef peptide pool (the negative control), or no peptide at all. In roughly eleven COVID-19 convalescent patients and a few infection-naive healthy vaccine recipients, the spike-specific CD4+ TCR repertoire before mRNA vaccination was compared with the repertoire after mRNA vaccination. An earlier paper using these donors assessed, at the TCR clonotype level, memory CD4+ T cell crossreactivity between SARS-CoV-2 and common cold coronavirus spike proteins. Study-level results and caveats: In convalescent patients, a median around 84% of post-vaccine SARS-CoV-2-reactive clones were detected only after vaccination, and vaccine-specific priming was suggested by this finding. Relatively few convalescent patients were included in the study, and early timepoints after natural infection were not analyzed. Although the median number of SARS-CoV-2-reactive clonotypes went up from around 20 after infection to 30 to 45 after vaccination, the increase was not significant. Of the vaccine-specific clones in convalescent patients, 304 of 307, or nearly all, reacted only to SARS-CoV-2 spike and did not cross-react with common cold coronaviruses.

CDR3 length: 15 amino acids, cysteine to phenylalanine. Only CDR3 DNA is held: 45 bases, read in frame from base 1. The germline V gene yields SGHAT for CDR1 and FQNNGV for CDR2. V loses 5 bases, J loses 1 base, and the germline ends lie 14 bases apart. This specimen's treatment or condition label, per the study, means: approximately nine-day PBMC culture with coronavirus spike peptide pools or control peptides (ViraFEST assay). CD4+ T cells from unexposed donors were collected before the COVID-19 pandemic (2011-2018). The study used the ViraFEST assay, which expanded antigen-specific T cells with peptide pools and then identified expanded clonotypes by TCR sequencing. Each well held 2.2 million or so PBMCs cultured in IMDM containing roughly 5.4% human AB serum and 9 to 10 IU/ml IL-2, with roughly 10 ug/ml peptide pools added. On days 3 and 7, half of the culture medium was replaced with fresh IL-2-containing medium. CD4+ T cells were isolated after around ten days of culture through negative selection using the EasySep CD4+ T cell isolation kit. As far as cell numbers permitted, CD4+ T cells from unexposed donors were tested for reactivity against SARS-CoV-2 S and N as well as four spike pools from common cold coronaviruses. Ficoll-Paque Plus gradient centrifugation was used to isolate PBMCs from whole blood, and the isolated PBMCs were then either used fresh or cryopreserved at -140C. Each culture condition was generally run in triplicate wells. The leukapheresis product used for the unexposed donors was purchased from a commercial source.

There are a few counts of this clonotype. The specificity of this receptor is unknown. No much larger clone exists at a distance of one base, and base qualities are not known. Libraries were built with PCR. At the Johns Hopkins FTIC core, DNA from the cultured CD4+ T cells underwent TCR sequencing with the Oncomine TCR Beta short-read assay. Genomic DNA was extracted from the cultured CD4+ T cells with the QIAamp micro DNA kit. Oncomine TCR Beta libraries made from cultured CD4+ T cells were pooled using unique dual indexes and sequenced on an Illumina iSeq 100. For the original study's pipeline: Non-productive sequences were filtered out, and CDR3s that did not start with C, did not end with F or W, or were shorter than 7 amino acids were discarded. Antigen-specific clonotypes were identified using the MANAFEST web application through comparison of peptide-stimulated wells with reference and other culture wells. An FDR below 0.05, an odds ratio above 5, and a productive frequency above 0.1% in at least two of three replicate wells were required for clones to be considered positive. Cross-reactive clonotypes were defined as significantly expanded in both SARS-CoV-2 spike wells and at least one common cold coronavirus spike condition. Levenshtein distances (stringdist) and unrooted phylogenetic trees (ape) in R version 3.6.1 were used to assess CDR3 homology. TCRdb's own reprocessing of the public reads used fastp at Q25 and MiXCR and kept productive beta chains. All rows with the same CDR3 protein become a single entry with the most common DNA and genes. The V and J calls here are based on TCRdb, not the publication. The sample data list several thousand distinct CDR3 sequences, and about 31% of these were observed just once. More than 13% of the sample lies in the top ten.

The receptor was derived from a human donor in good health. Sequenced material: CD4+ T cells from blood, cultured in vitro. The chain employs TRBV11-2 and TRBJ2-5; the D segment could be TRBD1, given 5 matching bases. The DNA reads TGTGCCAGCAGCACCCGAAGGACAATCCAAGAGACCCAGTACTTC. This codes for CASSTRRTIQETQYF.